A single sample gave rise to the 23 T cell receptor beta chains below, sequenced in a study of blood T cell repertoires in COVID-19. Generated by immunoSEQ multiplex PCR, the TCRdb table keeps only in-frame clones and is missing some. Here the sample spans 150,000 to 180,000 clones, around 90% being singletons. The sequencing sample was made of peripheral blood. The origin of the receptors is a man aged 50-60 years with acute or convalescent COVID-19.

The J gene is TRBJ1-5, the V gene TRBV27; TRBD1 matches 7 bases. CDR1 and CDR2 from the germline V gene are MNHEY and SMNVEV (reference sequence). The CDR3 has 12 amino acids. V dropped 11 bases and J dropped 3; count of bases not matched to a gene: 4. The CDR3 DNA reads TGTGCCGTGGGACAGAACAATCAGCCCCAGCATTTT. It codes for CAVGQNNQPQHF.

The chain combines TRBV5-1 with TRBJ2-2, with TRBD2 matching 9 bases. The CDR3 runs 14 residues. V lost 2 bases and J lost 11; bases outside the gene matches: 7. Germline V gene sequence: CDR1 SGHRS, CDR2 YFSETQ. In nucleotides, the CDR3 is TGCGCCAGCAGCTTATCTAGCGGGGTCGGCGAGCTGTTTTTT. This translates into CASSLSSGVGELFF.

This chain joins TRBV9 and TRBJ2-1, with 10 bases that match TRBD2. Per germline, CDR1 SGDLS and CDR2 YYNGEE. CDR3 size: 15 residues. Trimming took 6 bases from V and 7 from J; bases not matched to a gene: 10. This chain's CDR3 is CASTRSSGGVNEQFF. The CDR3 DNA reads TGTGCCAGCACCCGGTCTAGCGGGGGTGTGAATGAGCAGTTCTTC. The whole variable domain, filled in from reference TRBV9 and TRBJ2-1, reads DSGVTQTPKHLITATGQRVTLRCSPRSGDLSVYWYQQSLDQGLQFLIQYYNGEERAKGNILERFSAQQFPDLHSELNLSSLELGDSALYFCASTRSSGGVNEQFFGPGTRLTVL.

The chain combines TRBV5-4 with TRBJ1-2; TRBD1 matches 8 bases. In germline, CDR1 is SGHNT, CDR2 YYREEE (reference sequence). V trimming: 4 bases; J trimming: 4 bases; junction bases outside the gene matches: 12. This CDR3 spans 16 amino acids. CDR3 in amino acids: CASSPIPGQESYGYTF. In nucleotides, the CDR3 is TGTGCCAGCAGCCCCATACCGGGACAGGAGTCCTATGGCTACACCTTC.

This chain joins TRBV6-6 and TRBJ2-1, with 8 bases fitting TRBD2. V trimming: 5 bases; J trimming: 13 bases; junction bases outside the gene matches: 22. CDR1 MNHNY and CDR2 SVGAGI come from the germline V gene (reference sequence). This CDR3 has 17 residues. In DNA, the CDR3 is TGTGCCAGCAGTCACATCGGGGGGGGAGCGGGGCAACCGGATCAGTTCTTC. The encoded protein is CASSHIGGGAGQPDQFF.

V is TRBV7-2 and J is TRBJ1-4; possible D gene TRBD1, 6 bases. Deletions cut 3 bases from V and 5 bases from J, with 13 bases between. Germline CDR1 and CDR2: SGHTA and FQGNSA. This CDR3 has 15 residues. CDR3 protein: CASSLGGQGNEKLFF. CDR3 coding DNA: TGTGCCAGCAGCTTGGGTGGGCAGGGGAATGAAAAACTGTTTTTT.

J is TRBJ2-3 and V is TRBV5-1; D is possibly TRBD2 (6 bases). From germline, CDR1 is SGHRS and CDR2 YFSETQ. This CDR3 has 15 residues. V was pared by 5 bases and J by 0 bases, with 13 bases between. CDR3 bases: TGCGCCAGCAGTGCGGCGGGATTTAGCACAGATACGCAGTATTTT. Encoded protein: CASSAAGFSTDTQYF.

The V gene is TRBV7-9, the J gene TRBJ1-3; a weak D match, TRBD1 (5 bases). V lost 11 bases, J lost 3 bases, and 17 bases lay in between. CDR3 size: 14 residues. Germline CDR1 reads SEHNR; CDR2 reads FQNEAQ (reference sequence). In DNA, the CDR3 is TGTGCCGCCCGGACGGGGGTTAGTGGAAACACCATATATTTT. Protein sequence: CAARTGVSGNTIYF.

This clone was seen a single time. The rearrangement uses TRBV10-1 and TRBJ2-3, with TRBD2 as a possible D gene (7 bases). CDR3 length: 10 amino acids. Germline V gene sequence: CDR1 WNHNN, CDR2 SYGVQD (reference sequence). V lost 7 bases and J 12 bases, leaving 11 bases between the germline ends. The CDR3 region is CASKRGHQYF. The CDR3 DNA sequence: TGCGCCAGCAAGCGGGGACACCAGTATTTT.

In the case of this clone: An end of the junction does not agree with germline; a read error may underlie this. The rearrangement uses TRBV6-5 and TRBJ1-6; D is unclear. CDR1 and CDR2 (germline): MNHEY, SVGAGI. This CDR3 contains 14 residues. The CDR3 spells CASRYLGGNSPLHF. The CDR3, as DNA: TGTGCCAGCAGATACTTGGGAGGTAATTCACCCCTCCACTTT.

This rearrangement joins TRBV6-2 or TRBV6-3 to TRBJ2-1; D gene uncertain. The CDR3 has 16 amino acids. The V gene lost 0 bases and the J gene lost 0 bases, with 9 bases spanning the gap. The germline gives CDR1 MNHEY, CDR2 SVGEGT. CDR3: CASSYSRRSSYNEQFF. In nucleotides, the CDR3 is TGTGCCAGCAGTTACTCGCGGCGGAGCTCCTACAATGAGCAGTTCTTC.

The chain uses TRBV21-1 and TRBJ2-5; TRBD2, the table's D call, was not compared with the DNA. TRBV21-1 is tagged as a pseudogene. This CDR3 has 15 amino acids. CDR3 bases: TGTGCCAGCAGCAAAAATCCGGGATCCCAAGAGACCCAGTACTTC. Protein: CASSKNPGSQETQYF.

V and J are TRBV27 and TRBJ1-6; 7 bases are a match to TRBD1. Germline V gene sequence: CDR1 MNHEY, CDR2 SMNVEV (reference sequence). V lost 5 bases, J lost 2 bases, and 9 bases stayed unmatched. There are 17 residues in the CDR3. In DNA, the CDR3 is TGTGCCAGCAGTCCGCTACAGGGGACGACCTATAATTCACCCCTCCACTTT. Amino acid sequence: CASSPLQGTTYNSPLHF.

The chain joins TRBV7-9 to TRBJ2-7; 8 positions match TRBD1. Germline CDR1 is SEHNR and CDR2 is FQNEAQ (reference sequence). The CDR3 extends over 16 amino acids. V gave up 6 bases and J gave up 6 bases; unmatched junction bases: 16. The CDR3 DNA reads TGTGCCAGCAGTCCTAGCCACAGGGGGGAAGGAGGCGAGCAGTACGTC. Amino acids: CASSPSHRGEGGEQYV.

CDR3 loop: CASSQGTGLTEAFF. The CDR3 region has the DNA TGTGCCAGCAGCCAAGGGACAGGGCTTACTGAAGCTTTCTTT. The chain combines TRBV7-9 with TRBJ1-1; TRBD1 aligns across 9 bases. The CDR3 loop spans 14 amino acids. The V gene end was trimmed by 5 bases and the J gene end by 5 bases; junction bases not matched to a gene: 6. Germline CDR1 is SEHNR and CDR2 is FQNEAQ (reference sequence). Full variable domain (rest looked up from reference TRBV7-9 and TRBJ1-1): DTGVSQNPRHKITKRGQNVTFRCDPISEHNRLYWYRQTLGQGPEFLTYFQNEAQLEKSRLLSDRFSAERPKGSFSTLEIQRTEQGDSAMYLCASSQGTGLTEAFFGQGTRLTVV.

The chain combines TRBV10-3 with TRBJ2-1; tentatively, D is TRBD2 (6 bases). Trimming left V 8 bases short and J 0 bases short, with 8 bases between. Per the germline V gene, CDR1 is ENHRY and CDR2 is SYGVKD. The CDR3 length is 13 residues. The CDR3: CAIGLSSYNEQFF. CDR3 in DNA: TGTGCCATCGGACTATCCTCCTACAATGAGCAGTTCTTC.

This clone was seen a few times. This chain uses TRBV28 with TRBJ1-5; 8 positions agree with TRBD1. The V gene end was trimmed by 4 bases and the J gene end by 7 bases; junction bases not matched to a gene: 6. From germline, CDR1 is MDHEN and CDR2 SYDVKM. CDR3 length: 14 residues. DNA for the CDR3: TGTGCCAGCAGTTCAGGGGGCCGAGGGCAGCCCCAGCATTTT. Protein sequence: CASSSGGRGQPQHF. Together with reference TRBV28 and TRBJ1-5, the CDR3 gives the full variable domain: DVKVTQSSRYLVKRTGEKVFLECVQDMDHENMFWYRQDPGLGLRLIYFSYDVKMKEKGDIPEGYSVSREKKERFSLILESASTNQTSMYLCASSSGGRGQPQHFGDGTRLSIL.

J is TRBJ2-7 and V is TRBV19; a possible D gene is TRBD1 (6 bases). The germline gives CDR1 LNHDA, CDR2 SQIVND (reference sequence). The CDR3 has 14 residues. V was pared by 5 bases and J by 2 bases, with 13 bases between. The CDR3 sequence: CASSPRDTTYEQYF. DNA for the CDR3: TGTGCCAGTAGTCCGAGGGACACCACCTACGAGCAGTACTTC.

The rearrangement uses TRBV6-6 and TRBJ2-1; D is unresolved. Germline V gene data show CDR1 as MNHNY and CDR2 as SVGAGI (reference sequence). Trimming took off 5 bases at V and 5 bases at J, with 16 bases between the two ends. The CDR3 loop spans 15 amino acids. The CDR3 is CASSDLWRNNNEQFF. CDR3 nucleotides: TGTGCCAGCAGTGATTTGTGGCGGAATAACAATGAGCAGTTCTTC.

The chain recombines TRBV15 with TRBJ1-1; tentatively, D is TRBD1 (5 bases). The CDR3 totals 15 residues. The germline V and J ends were trimmed by 1 base and 1 base, with 10 bases remaining between them. The germline gives CDR1 LNHNV, CDR2 YYDKDF (reference sequence). The CDR3 sequence is CATSRARQPNTEAFF. DNA of the CDR3: TGTGCCACCAGCAGAGCCCGACAGCCGAACACTGAAGCTTTCTTT.

This clone has a single count. The J gene is TRBJ2-1, the V gene TRBV6-5, with D possibly being TRBD2 (7 bases). Trimming left V 6 bases short and J 5 bases short, with 17 bases between. Germline V lookup: CDR1 MNHEY, CDR2 SVGAGI. CDR3 length: 15 amino acids. This CDR3 reads CASSPGRGAHNEQFF. Here the CDR3 DNA reads TGTGCCAGCAGCCCCGGCCGGGGGGCACACAATGAGCAGTTCTTC.

J is TRBJ2-7 and V is TRBV19, with TRBD2 identical over 9 bases. The CDR3 length is 15 residues. V lost 1 base to trimming and J lost 3 bases; unmatched junction nucleotides: 4. Germline V gene sequence: CDR1 LNHDA, CDR2 SQIVND (reference sequence). The CDR3 loop reads CASSIATSGFYEQYF. The CDR3 DNA reads TGTGCCAGTAGTATAGCGACTAGCGGTTTCTACGAGCAGTACTTC.

Worth noting for this clone: Its ends do not fully match the called genes, so a read error is possible. This chain links TRBV7-2 with TRBJ1-6, with 9 bases matching TRBD1. The CDR3 is made up of 19 amino acids. Looked up from germline, CDR1 is SGHTA and CDR2 is FQGNSA. This CDR3 is CASSVAPPGQGSYNSPLHF. The CDR3 DNA follows: TGTGCCAGCAGCGTAGCCCCCCCGGGACAGGGCTCCTATAATTCACCCCTCCACTTT.